This is a list of T cell receptor beta chains from one sample in a study of OX40 agonist ivuxolimab in advanced cancers. Only in-frame clones appear in the TCRdb table, and some are missing; sequencing was by immunoSEQ multiplex PCR. This sample carries around 68,000 clones, just over 85% of them seen once, and the ten largest clones take about 1.2%. Sample: CD4+ or CD8+ T cells sorted from blood, taken in a trial of the OX40 agonist ivuxolimab. The receptors derive from an adult with an advanced solid tumor such as melanoma, head and neck, liver or kidney cancer. CDR3s include the opening cysteine and the closing phenylalanine or tryptophan. The D gene is left open where the match is weak. Size values are once, few and many counts, or a class for expanded clones, and some rows have none.

abundance	v_gene	d_gene	j_gene	CDR3nt	CDR3aa
once	TRBV5-1	-	TRBJ2-7	TGCGCCAGCAGCTTTGAAGGCTACGAGCAGTACTTC	CASSFEGYEQYF
few	TRBV19	-	TRBJ1-2	TGTGCCAGTAGGAGGGAGATGGGTGGCTACACCTTC	CASRREMGGYTF
-	TRBV18	TRBD1	TRBJ1-1	TGTGCCAGCGGAGCCGGGACAGGGAGATTGAACACTGAAGCTTTCTTT	CASGAGTGRLNTEAFF
-	TRBV9	-	TRBJ1-5	TGTGCCAGCAGCAAAGATAGCAATCAGCCCCAGCATTTT	CASSKDSNQPQHF
few	TRBV6-1	-	TRBJ1-1	TGTGCCAGCAGTGGGCACCGAGACACTGAAGCTTTCTTT	CASSGHRDTEAFF
once	TRBV7-2	TRBD2	TRBJ2-7	TGTGCCAGCAGCTTATCAGGACTAGCAGGAGAGCAGTACTTC	CASSLSGLAGEQYF
-	TRBV28	TRBD2	TRBJ2-7	TGTGCCAGCAGGCCGGGACTAGCGGGAGTCGAGCAGTACTTC	CASRPGLAGVEQYF
-	TRBV5-6	-	TRBJ1-1	TGTGCCAGCAGCTTTCGCAGGAACACTGAAGCTTTCTTT	CASSFRRNTEAFF
-	TRBV5-1	-	TRBJ2-7	TGCGCCAGAGGACTTGGGGGGCTCCCGGGAGTAGACGAGCAGTACTTC	CARGLGGLPGVDEQYF
-	TRBV11-2	-	TRBJ2-7	TGTGCCAGCAGCCCCGATTCTTTCTCCTACGAGCAGTACTTC	CASSPDSFSYEQYF
-	TRBV4-1	TRBD1	TRBJ2-2	TGCGCCAGCAGCCAAGCCCTTTTGGGACAGTTAACTACCGGGGAGCTGTTTTTT	CASSQALLGQLTTGELFF
-	TRBV30	TRBD2	TRBJ2-5	TGTGCCTGGAGCCTGACTAGCGTCTCGTACCAAGAGACCCAGTACTTC	CAWSLTSVSYQETQYF
-	TRBV7-2	TRBD1	TRBJ1-1	TGTGCCAGCAGCAAGGGACAGGGGGCCTTTGAACTCACTGAAGCTTTCTTT	CASSKGQGAFELTEAFF
-	TRBV7-3	-	TRBJ1-1	TGTGCCAGCAGCTCTGCCCCCGGGACTGAAGCTTTCTTT	CASSSAPGTEAFF
-	TRBV2	-	TRBJ2-2	TGTGCCAGCAGTGAGCGGCAGGTTGGATCGGGCGGGGAGCTGTTTTTT	CASSERQVGSGGELFF
-	TRBV29-1	-	TRBJ2-7	TGCAGCGTTGTTTACTCTGGGAGAGACTCCTACGAGCAGTACTTC	CSVVYSGRDSYEQYF
-	TRBV5-4	TRBD1	TRBJ2-1	TGTGCCAGCAGCATGGACAGGGATGATGAGCAGTTCTTC	CASSMDRDDEQFF
-	TRBV4-1	-	TRBJ2-3	TGCGCCAGCAGCCAAGGAGGGGGAATCCCAGATACGCAGTATTTT	CASSQGGGIPDTQYF
-	TRBV6-1	-	TRBJ2-2	TGTGCCAGCAGTCCAGGGGTTCCCGGGGAGCTGTTTTTT	CASSPGVPGELFF
-	TRBV6-5	-	TRBJ1-2	TGTGCCAGCAGTTACTCGATAAGCGGCGACTATGGCTACACCTTC	CASSYSISGDYGYTF
once	TRBV30	-	TRBJ2-1	TGTGCCTGGAGTGGCAGCGCTTCGAGCTCCTACAATGAGCAGTTCTTC	CAWSGSASSSYNEQFF
-	TRBV6-6	-	TRBJ2-5	TGTGCCAGCAGTACCGCGTCAGTTATCCAGTACTTC	CASSTASVIQYF
-	TRBV16	-	TRBJ2-3	TGTGCCAGCAGCCAATCTTCCCACCTTGCAGATACGCAGTATTTT	CASSQSSHLADTQYF
-	TRBV6-1	TRBD2	TRBJ2-5	TGTGCCAGCAGGGGAGCGGGAGAGGGGACCCAGTACTTC	CASRGAGEGTQYF
-	TRBV5-1	-	TRBJ2-3	TGCGCCAGCAATAGAGGGGGGAGCACAGATACGCAGTATTTT	CASNRGGSTDTQYF
-	TRBV7-6	TRBD2	TRBJ2-1	TGTGCCAGCAGCTTAGATCGCCTAGCGGGGTACAATGAGCAGTTCTTC	CASSLDRLAGYNEQFF
few	TRBV7-9	-	TRBJ2-5	TGTGCCAGCAGCTTAGGATCCCGAAGGGGGACCCAGTACTTC	CASSLGSRRGTQYF
-	TRBV6-1	-	TRBJ2-6	TGTGCCAGCAGTGACCCGGGGAATGGGGCCAACGTCCTGACTTTC	CASSDPGNGANVLTF
-	TRBV5-6	TRBD2	TRBJ2-1	TGTGCCAGCCTCCTTTTTAGCGGGAACGCCTACAATGAGCAGTTCTTC	CASLLFSGNAYNEQFF
once	TRBV5-1	-	TRBJ2-5	TGCGCCAGCAGCTTGGGAGGCGACCCATACCAAGAGACCCAGTACTTC	CASSLGGDPYQETQYF
-	TRBV10-1	-	TRBJ2-6	TGCGCCAGCAGTGAGTCTGGGGCCAACGTCCTGACTTTC	CASSESGANVLTF
-	TRBV10-3	-	TRBJ1-2	TGTGCCATCAGTGTGGGGGAAGAGGGTGGCTACACCTTC	CAISVGEEGGYTF
-	TRBV27	TRBD2	TRBJ2-1	TGTGCCAGCAGTTCCCGACTAGCGGGAGGCAATGAGCAGTTCTTC	CASSSRLAGGNEQFF
-	TRBV5-6	-	TRBJ2-5	TGTGCCAGCAGCTTGGAAGGGGCGCAGATCCAAGAGACCCAGTACTTC	CASSLEGAQIQETQYF
-	TRBV6-6	-	TRBJ1-1	TGTGCCAGCAGTTACGCTGGGGCCTTGAACACTGAAGCTTTCTTT	CASSYAGALNTEAFF
-	TRBV7-9	-	TRBJ2-2	TGTGCCAGCAGCTTGAGGAGTAACACCGGGGAGCTGTTTTTT	CASSLRSNTGELFF
-	TRBV11-1	-	TRBJ2-7	TGTGCCAGCAGCCTATGGCGGGCAGGGGATGCCGACGAGCAGTACTTC	CASSLWRAGDADEQYF
-	TRBV15	TRBD1	TRBJ1-3	TGTGCCACCAGCAGGGACAGGGTGGAAGGAAACACCATATATTTT	CATSRDRVEGNTIYF
-	TRBV5-1	TRBD2	TRBJ2-7	TGCGCCAGCAGCTTGGGGGCGGGAGGGATCTACGAGCAGTACTTC	CASSLGAGGIYEQYF
-	TRBV7-9	TRBD1	TRBJ1-6	TGTGCCAGCAGCTTCCAGACAGGGTTTGTTGATTCACCCCTCCACTTT	CASSFQTGFVDSPLHF
-	TRBV5-8	TRBD2	TRBJ2-1	TGTGCCAGCAGCTTGCTAGCGGGAGGCTACGGTGAGCAGTTCTTC	CASSLLAGGYGEQFF
-	TRBV6-5	-	TRBJ1-4	TGTGCCAGCAGTTCCGACCGATTGGGAAAACTGTTTTTT	CASSSDRLGKLFF
-	TRBV5-1	-	TRBJ2-1	TGCGCCAGCAGCTTGGCTAGCTCCTACAATGAGCAGTTCTTC	CASSLASSYNEQFF
-	TRBV5-5	TRBD2	TRBJ2-1	TGTGCCAGCAGCTTGAGCCTGTTGACTAGCGGGAGAAACAATGAGCAGTTCTTC	CASSLSLLTSGRNNEQFF
-	TRBV7-9	TRBD1	TRBJ2-7	TGTGCCAGCAGCTTAGCGTTGGCAGGGGGCCCTGGGGAGCAGTACTTC	CASSLALAGGPGEQYF
-	TRBV4-1	TRBD2	TRBJ2-1	TGCGCCAGCAGCCGAAACGGGTGGACTAGCGGGAGGGAGATGGATGAGCAGTTCTTC	CASSRNGWTSGREMDEQFF
-	TRBV5-4	-	TRBJ2-2	TGTGCCAGCAGCCCCCGGCCGGGGAAGAACACCGGGGAGCTGTTTTTT	CASSPRPGKNTGELFF
-	TRBV2	TRBD1	TRBJ1-6	TGTGCCAGCAGTGAAGACGCAGGGGGAGGTTCACCCCTCCACTTT	CASSEDAGGGSPLHF
-	TRBV19	TRBD1	TRBJ2-7	TGTGCCAGTAGTATACTCTTACAGGGGGCCTACGAGCAGTACTTC	CASSILLQGAYEQYF
few	TRBV6-1	TRBD1	TRBJ1-1	TGTGCCAGCAGGGGACAGTTGAACACTGAAGCTTTCTTT	CASRGQLNTEAFF
-	TRBV11-2	-	TRBJ2-7	TGTGCCAGCAGCGCACACTACGAGCAGTACTTC	CASSAHYEQYF